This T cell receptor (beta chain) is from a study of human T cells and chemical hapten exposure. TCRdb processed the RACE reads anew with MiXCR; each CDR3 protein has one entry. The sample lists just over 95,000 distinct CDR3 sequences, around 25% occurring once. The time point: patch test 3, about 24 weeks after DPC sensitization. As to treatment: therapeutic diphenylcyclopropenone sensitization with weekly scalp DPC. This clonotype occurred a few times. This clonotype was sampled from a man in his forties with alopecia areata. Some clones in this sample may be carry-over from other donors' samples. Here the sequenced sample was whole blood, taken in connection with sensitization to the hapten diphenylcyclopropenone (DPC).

The CDR3 region has the DNA TGTGCCAGCAGTCCACGAGTCGGGACCCAGTACTTC. Its translation is CASSPRVGTQYF. V is TRBV27 and J is TRBJ2-5; D ambiguous. V was cut by 5 bases and J by 7 bases, with 11 bases left in between. Germline lookup yields CDR1 MNHEY and CDR2 SMNVEV (reference sequence). The CDR3 is 12 residues long.